Listed here are 3 T cell receptor beta chains from one sample, sequenced in a study of chemoradiotherapy in HPV16-positive cancers. Profiling relied on immunoSEQ multiplex PCR, and the TCRdb table lists in-frame clones only, not all of them. There are 2,200 or so clones in the sample; roughly 92% occur only once, and over 3% lies in the top ten. Source: tumor tissue, taken from a patient who underwent chemoradiotherapy. The origin of the receptors is a human donor with HPV-associated anogenital cancer.

The J gene is TRBJ2-7, the V gene TRBV6-5; TRBD1 might be the D (5 bases). The CDR3 is 13 amino acids. Germline V CDR1 and CDR2: MNHEY, SVGAGI. V lost 3 bases, J lost 1 base, and 7 bases lay in between. DNA for the CDR3: TGTGCCAGCAGTTATAGGGGTTCCTACGAGCAGTACTTC. As protein: CASSYRGSYEQYF.

The V and J genes are TRBV4-3 and TRBJ1-3; 8 bases line up with TRBD1. Germline values: CDR1 LGHNA, CDR2 YSLEER. The ends lost 4 bases at V and 2 bases at J; junction bases unmatched: 4. CDR3 length: 15 amino acids. The CDR3 protein is CASSPDRGAGNTIYF. The CDR3 nucleotides read TGCGCCAGCAGCCCCGACAGGGGAGCTGGAAACACCATATATTTT.

This chain uses TRBV7-9 with TRBJ2-3, with TRBD2 matching over 10 bases. Germline-derived CDR1 and CDR2 are SEHNR and FQNEAQ (reference sequence). V gave up 5 bases and J gave up 2 bases; unmatched junction bases: 1. This CDR3 has 14 amino acids. Here the CDR3 reads CASSTSGNTDTQYF. The CDR3 DNA follows: TGTGCCAGCAGCACTAGCGGGAACACAGATACGCAGTATTTT. Drawing the rest from reference TRBV7-9 and TRBJ2-3, the complete variable domain is DTGVSQNPRHKITKRGQNVTFRCDPISEHNRLYWYRQTLGQGPEFLTYFQNEAQLEKSRLLSDRFSAERPKGSFSTLEIQRTEQGDSAMYLCASSTSGNTDTQYFGPGTRLTVL.